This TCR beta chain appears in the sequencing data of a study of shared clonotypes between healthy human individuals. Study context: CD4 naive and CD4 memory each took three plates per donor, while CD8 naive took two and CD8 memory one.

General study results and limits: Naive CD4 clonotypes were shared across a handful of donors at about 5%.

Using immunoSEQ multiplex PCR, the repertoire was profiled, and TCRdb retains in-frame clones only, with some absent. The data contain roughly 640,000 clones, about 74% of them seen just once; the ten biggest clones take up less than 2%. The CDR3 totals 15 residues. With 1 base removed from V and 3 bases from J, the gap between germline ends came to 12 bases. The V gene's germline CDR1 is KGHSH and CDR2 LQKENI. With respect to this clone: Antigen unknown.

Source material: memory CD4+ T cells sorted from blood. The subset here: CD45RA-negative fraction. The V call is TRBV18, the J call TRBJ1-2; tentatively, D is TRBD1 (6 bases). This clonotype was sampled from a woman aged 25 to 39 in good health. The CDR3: CASSPRQEIDYGYTF. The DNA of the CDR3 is TGTGCCAGCTCACCACGACAGGAGATTGACTATGGCTACACCTTC. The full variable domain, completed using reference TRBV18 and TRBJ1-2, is NAGVMQNPRHLVRRRGQEARLRCSPMKGHSHVYWYRQLPEEGLKFMVYLQKENIIDESGMPKERFSAEFPKEGPSILRIQQVVRGDSAAYFCASSPRQEIDYGYTFGSGTRLTVV.